Below are 13 T cell receptor beta chains sequenced from a single sample in a study of blood T cell repertoires in COVID-19. The protocol was immunoSEQ multiplex PCR, while the TCRdb copy is restricted to in-frame clones and leaves out a portion. The sample shows a few hundred thousand clones, around 80% of them seen only once. The material sequenced was peripheral blood. The receptor source for this set is a man aged 45-60 years with active or convalescent COVID-19.

This clone has more than one count but fewer than ten. CDR3 DNA sequence: TGTGCCAGCAGCCCACCGAGTCTCCCTCGCGAGCAGTACTTC. It encodes CASSPPSLPREQYF. The gene calls are TRBV2 and TRBJ2-7; D gene ambiguous. This CDR3 region has 14 residues. Germline-derived CDR1 and CDR2 are SNHLY and FYNNEI. Trimming took 6 bases from V and 6 from J, leaving 18 bases between them.

The chain combines TRBV9 with TRBJ2-1; 8 nucleotides line up with TRBD2. This CDR3 is built from 15 residues. Trimming took 0 bases from V and 8 from J; bases not matched to a gene: 7. The germline CDR1 and CDR2 sequences are SGDLS and YYNGEE. The CDR3 spells CASSVAGTSFDEQFF. The DNA for the CDR3 is TGTGCCAGCAGCGTAGCGGGGACTAGTTTTGATGAGCAGTTCTTC.

This chain joins TRBV28 and TRBJ2-2; 7 bases align to TRBD1. V trimming: 5 bases; J trimming: 5 bases; junction bases outside the gene matches: 5. Germline CDR1 reads MDHEN; CDR2 reads SYDVKM. CDR3 length: 14 amino acids. For the CDR3, the DNA is TGTGCCAGCAGTGGGACAGTACTTACCGGGGAGCTGTTTTTT. Translated, it gives CASSGTVLTGELFF.

The chain carries TRBV15 and TRBJ2-5; 9 nucleotides agree with TRBD1. CDR3 length equals 15 residues. Germline trimming cut 4 bases from V and 4 bases from J; bases unmatched to any gene: 7. In germline, CDR1 is LNHNV, CDR2 YYDKDF (reference sequence). CDR3 amino acids: CATSKRTGASETQYF. The CDR3 DNA reads TGTGCCACCAGCAAACGGACAGGGGCTTCAGAGACCCAGTACTTC.

The gene calls are TRBV6-2 or TRBV6-3 and TRBJ1-2; no clear D gene. The CDR3 runs 12 residues. In germline, CDR1 is MNHEY, CDR2 SVGEGT. V was trimmed by 3 bases and J by 6 bases, leaving 8 bases between them. DNA for the CDR3: TGTGCCAGCAGTTATAACACGAATGGCTACACCTTC. It is translated as CASSYNTNGYTF.

The chain is built from TRBV10-3 and TRBJ1-1; 8 bases match TRBD1. The CDR3 has 15 amino acids. From germline, CDR1 is ENHRY and CDR2 SYGVKD. The junction had 9 bases not matched to a gene; V was cut back by 9 bases and J by 0 bases. The CDR3 DNA reads as TGTGCCATTAATCGACAGGGGAAGCTGAACACTGAAGCTTTCTTT. Encoded protein: CAINRQGKLNTEAFF.

The V and J genes are TRBV5-1 and TRBJ2-7, with D maybe TRBD1 (5 bases). The CDR3 spans 16 residues. Per germline, CDR1 SGHRS and CDR2 YFSETQ. Trimming removed 0 bases from V and 2 bases from J, with 15 bases in between. CDR3 sequence: CASSLGVGQATYEQYF. Here the CDR3 DNA reads TGCGCCAGCAGCTTGGGGGTGGGGCAGGCAACCTACGAGCAGTACTTC.

This chain uses TRBV18 with TRBJ2-1; 10 bases are shared with TRBD2. Germline CDR1 is KGHSH and CDR2 is LQKENI. V was clipped by 0 bases and J by 9 bases; unmatched bases: 8. The CDR3 runs to 16 residues. CDR3 bases: TGTGCCAGCTCACCACCGGGTAATAGCGGGAGGACTGAGCAGTTCTTC. Protein product: CASSPPGNSGRTEQFF. Variable domain in full (rest from reference TRBV18 and TRBJ2-1): NAGVMQNPRHLVRRRGQEARLRCSPMKGHSHVYWYRQLPEEGLKFMVYLQKENIIDESGMPKERFSAEFPKEGPSILRIQQVVRGDSAAYFCASSPPGNSGRTEQFFGPGTRLTVL.

The CDR3 protein is CASSEDRVIEKLFF. CDR3 in DNA: TGTGCCAGCAGTGAAGACAGGGTAATTGAAAAACTGTTTTTT. The chain links TRBV6-1 to TRBJ1-4; maybe TRBD1 (6 bases). CDR1 is MNHNS, CDR2 SASEGT, per germline. With 1 base removed from V and 7 bases from J, the gap between germline ends came to 10 bases. The CDR3 is 14 amino acids.

The chain uses TRBV6-2 or TRBV6-3 and TRBJ2-4; D possibly corresponds to TRBD2 (6 bases). CDR1 MNHEY and CDR2 SVGEGT come from the germline V gene. Trimming took off 2 bases at V and 12 bases at J, with 20 bases between the two ends. The CDR3 is 15 residues long. DNA for the CDR3: TGTGCCAGCAGTTACACTAGGGAGTCCGGCGGGAATCAGTACTTC. Encoded protein: CASSYTRESGGNQYF.

The gene calls are TRBV5-1 and TRBJ2-7; D remains unclear. Trimming pared 0 bases from V and 3 bases from J, leaving 10 bases between. The germline V gene encodes CDR1 SGHRS and CDR2 YFSETQ. This CDR3 is built from 14 residues. CDR3 loop: CASSLGPGNYEQYF. CDR3 bases: TGCGCCAGCAGCTTGGGCCCAGGAAACTACGAGCAGTACTTC.

V and J are TRBV5-1 and TRBJ2-5; TRBD2 matches at 9 bases. V shed 4 bases and J 5 bases; nucleotides not matched to a gene: 6. The CDR3 runs 14 residues. Germline CDR1 SGHRS, CDR2 YFSETQ. Here the CDR3 reads CASSPGTSHETQYF. The CDR3 coding sequence is TGCGCCAGCAGCCCCGGGACTAGCCATGAGACCCAGTACTTC.

This clone was observed a handful of times. V and J are TRBV4-1 and TRBJ2-1; a possible D gene is TRBD1 (5 bases). The V gene's germline CDR1 is MGHRA and CDR2 YSYEKL. This CDR3 contains 15 residues. V was trimmed by 4 bases and J by 0 bases, leaving 10 bases between them. CDR3 nucleotides: TGCGCCAGCAGCCCGGACACGAGCTCCTACAATGAGCAGTTCTTC. This sequence encodes CASSPDTSSYNEQFF.